This TCR beta chain was observed in a study of T cell repertoires in cytomegalovirus infection. Across the study: CMV epitopes in the study were HLA-C-restricted (recently identified) and HLA-B-restricted (well studied). CMV infection and matching HLA type were both indicated by public TCR beta signatures. Study-wide points: The study found HLA-C-restricted CMV-specific TCR beta clonotypes dominating the ex vivo response. The cumulative frequency of public TCR beta families identified carriers of CMV plus the relevant HLA.

TCRdb ran MiXCR on the reads and lists one entry per CDR3 protein. This sample has a few hundred thousand distinct CDR3 sequences, with about 42% found just once. V gave up 7 bases and J gave up 1 base; unmatched junction bases: 9. The CDR3 spans 16 residues. Germline-derived CDR1 and CDR2 are KGHDR and SFDVKD. This clonotype was seen more than once but under ten times. Its matching antigen is unknown. The source material was cultured PBMCs, sampled from culture after CMV antigen stimulation. The rearrangement links TRBV24-1 to TRBJ1-1; the match to TRBD1 covers 9 bases. The clonotype was recovered from a human donor in good health (CMV status not recorded). Some clones in this sample may be carry-over from other donors' samples. DNA of the CDR3: TGTGCCACCAGAGGGGACAGGGTAGTGAGGAACACTGAAGCTTTCTTT. Its protein is CATRGDRVVRNTEAFF.